This entry lists 10 T cell receptor beta chains sequenced from one sample in a study of shared clonotypes between healthy human individuals. Positive CCR7 selection of CD45RO-negative cells yielded the naive CD8 cells, and terminally differentiated effector memory CD45RA+ cells were excluded. Data came from immunoSEQ multiplex PCR; TCRdb stores just in-frame clones and leaves some out. Among around 2,100,000 clones listed, just under 95% were seen once. Sequencing was performed on naive CD8+ T cells sorted from blood. Receptors originate from a man aged 18 to 30 in good health.

This chain connects TRBV11-3 to TRBJ2-1; TRBD2 matches 8 bases. This CDR3 has 16 residues. The germline V gene has CDR1 SGHNT and CDR2 YENEEA. V trimming: 4 bases; J trimming: 3 bases; junction bases outside the gene matches: 8. CDR3 sequence: CASSSIAGRDYNEQFF. The CDR3 coding sequence is TGTGCCAGCAGCTCAATAGCGGGGAGGGACTACAATGAGCAGTTCTTC.

The chain has TRBV30 and TRBJ2-7, with 8 nucleotides matching TRBD1. J gave up 5 bases and V 2 bases, and 5 bases lay outside the gene matches. This CDR3 has 13 amino acids. Germline CDR1 GTSNPN, CDR2 SVGIG (reference sequence). The CDR3 DNA sequence: TGTGCCTGGAGTCCGACAGGGGCCCACGAGCAGTACTTC. Translating gives CAWSPTGAHEQYF.

The chain couples TRBV11-2 to TRBJ2-3; 10 bases align to TRBD2. CDR1 and CDR2 from the germline V gene are SGHAT and FQNNGV. V shed 1 base and J 10 bases; nucleotides not matched to a gene: 8. The CDR3 totals 15 residues. CDR3 region: CASSLGAGGSSAQYF. The CDR3 DNA is TGTGCCAGCAGCTTAGGAGCGGGAGGGTCCTCGGCGCAGTATTTT.

In this sample, this clone turned up once. CDR3 amino acids: CASKLGTGTYEQYF. The CDR3 bases are TGCGCCAGCAAACTAGGGACGGGAACCTACGAGCAGTACTTC. The chain is built from TRBV4-1 and TRBJ2-7; D is perhaps TRBD1 or TRBD2 (5 bases each). This CDR3 is 14 amino acids long. Germline V lookup: CDR1 MGHRA, CDR2 YSYEKL. V was pared by 7 bases and J by 2 bases, with 15 bases between.

The V call is TRBV4-1, the J call TRBJ2-1; 10 nucleotides line up with TRBD2. Germline-derived CDR1 and CDR2 are MGHRA and YSYEKL. CDR3 size: 17 residues. The V gene end was trimmed by 0 bases and the J gene end by 10 bases; junction bases not matched to a gene: 12. The CDR3 sequence is CASSQEPTSGASEEQFF. Written as DNA, the CDR3 is TGCGCCAGCAGCCAAGAACCAACTAGCGGGGCGTCAGAGGAGCAGTTCTTC.

The chain has TRBV27 and TRBJ1-2; D uncertain. CDR1 MNHEY and CDR2 SMNVEV come from the germline V gene (reference sequence). CDR3 length: 18 amino acids. V lost 2 bases and J 5 bases, leaving 24 bases between the germline ends. The CDR3 here is CASSLRGPDTEIWYGYTF. CDR3 sequence (DNA): TGTGCCAGCAGTTTAAGAGGTCCAGATACGGAGATTTGGTATGGCTACACCTTC.

This sequence joins TRBV6-5 and TRBJ1-1; TRBD1 matches 7 bases. Germline V gene lookup returns CDR1 MNHEY and CDR2 SVGAGI. The CDR3 spans 13 residues. The V gene end was trimmed by 6 bases and the J gene end by 2 bases; junction bases not matched to a gene: 3. CDR3 nucleotides: TGTGCCAGCAGCAGGGGGTTTAACACTGAAGCTTTCTTT. It encodes CASSRGFNTEAFF.

This rearrangement joins TRBV7-9 to TRBJ1-3; D ambiguous. Germline loops: CDR1 SEHNR, CDR2 FQNEAQ (reference sequence). This CDR3 contains 13 residues. Between the trimmed V and J ends, which lost 7 bases and 6 bases, there was a span of 13 bases. The CDR3 DNA reads TGTGCCAGCATCCCGATACTTGAAAACACCATATATTTT. Protein sequence: CASIPILENTIYF.

CDR3 in amino acids: CASSHLLNIQETQYF. As DNA, the CDR3 is TGCGCCAGCAGCCACCTCTTAAACATCCAAGAGACCCAGTACTTC. V gene TRBV4-1 combines with J gene TRBJ2-5; D gene ambiguous. V was shortened by 3 bases and J by 1 base, with 12 bases between the two germline ends. The CDR3 is made up of 15 amino acids. Germline CDR1 reads MGHRA; CDR2 reads YSYEKL.

About this clone itself: The identical CDR3 is also encoded by other nucleotide sequences in the sample. The J gene is TRBJ1-1, the V gene TRBV27, with D possibly TRBD1 on 5 matching bases. The CDR3 spans 13 residues. Germline assignment: CDR1 MNHEY and CDR2 SMNVEV (reference sequence). V lost 1 base to trimming and J lost 4 bases, with 7 bases between them. The CDR3 sequence: CASSLYRTTEAFF. The CDR3 DNA is TGTGCCAGCAGTTTATACAGGACCACTGAAGCTTTCTTT.